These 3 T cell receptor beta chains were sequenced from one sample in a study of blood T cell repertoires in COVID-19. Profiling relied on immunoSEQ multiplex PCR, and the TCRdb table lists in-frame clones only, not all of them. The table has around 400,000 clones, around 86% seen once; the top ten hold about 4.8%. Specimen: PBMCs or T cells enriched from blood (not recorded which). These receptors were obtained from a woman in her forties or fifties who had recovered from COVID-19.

CDR3 region: CASSYLAGGYNEQFF. The CDR3 coding sequence is TGTGCCAGCAGTTACTTAGCGGGGGGATACAATGAGCAGTTCTTC. The J gene is TRBJ2-1, the V gene TRBV7-6; 10 positions agree with TRBD2. This CDR3 has 15 amino acids. Trimming took 6 bases from V and 4 from J; bases not matched to a gene: 6. Per the germline V gene, CDR1 is SGHVS and CDR2 is FNYEAQ. Full variable domain (missing parts from reference TRBV7-6 and TRBJ2-1): GAGVSQSPRYKVTKRGQDVALRCDPISGHVSLYWYRQALGQGPEFLTYFNYEAQQDKSGLPNDRFSAERPEGSISTLTIQRTEQRDSAMYRCASSYLAGGYNEQFFGPGTRLTVL.

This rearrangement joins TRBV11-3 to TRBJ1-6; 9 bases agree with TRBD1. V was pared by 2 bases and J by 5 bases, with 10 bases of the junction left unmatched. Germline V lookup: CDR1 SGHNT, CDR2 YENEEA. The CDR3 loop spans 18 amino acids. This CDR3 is CASSLPPGQGADNSPLHF. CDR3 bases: TGTGCCAGCAGCTTACCGCCGGGACAGGGAGCCGATAATTCACCCCTCCACTTT.

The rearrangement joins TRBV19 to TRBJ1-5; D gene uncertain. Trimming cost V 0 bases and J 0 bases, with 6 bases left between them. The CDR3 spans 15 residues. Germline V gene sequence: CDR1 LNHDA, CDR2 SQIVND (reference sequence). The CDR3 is CASSIDLGSNQPQHF. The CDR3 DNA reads TGTGCCAGTAGTATAGATCTCGGTAGCAATCAGCCCCAGCATTTT.